The present entry profiles one TCR beta chain with its context. In terms of age and location, participants ranged from about 18 to 90 years and lived in 24 US areas. The data are from a study of blood T cell repertoires in COVID-19. About the research overall: T cells, B-cell-depleted T cells, or PBMCs supplied cDNA or gDNA.

V gave up 0 bases and J gave up 0 bases; unmatched junction bases: 22. Germline V CDR1 and CDR2: LGHNT, FRNRAP. The CDR3 spans 22 residues. Measured with immunoSEQ multiplex PCR; TCRdb has only the in-frame clones, and not every one. The profile shows under 250,000 clones, about nine tenths of them singletons. The chain recombines TRBV12-5 with TRBJ2-7; TRBD2 aligns across 8 bases. The sequence derives from a man aged 35 to 55 who had recovered from COVID-19. Sequences were obtained from PBMCs or T cells enriched from blood (not recorded which). The CDR3 protein is CASGLVRYFSGGTDPLSYEQYF. In DNA, the CDR3 is TGTGCTAGTGGTTTGGTAAGGTACTTTTCGGGGGGGACCGACCCCCTCTCCTACGAGCAGTACTTC.